This TCR beta chain originates from a study of blood T cell repertoires in COVID-19. Study in general: PBMCs, B-cell-depleted T cells, or T cells provided the cDNA or gDNA that made up the material.

Germline V gene sequence: CDR1 LGHNA, CDR2 YNFKEQ. The CDR3 spans 15 residues. Trimming left V 0 bases short and J 4 bases short, with 12 bases between. Original processing notes: By means of reference gene primer amplification, nucleated cell counts were estimated. Repertoires were generated with immunoSEQ multiplex PCR, while TCRdb's copy carries only in-frame clones and drops some. V, J and clone size derive from that table, while D and trimming were established from the DNA sequence. The sample lists 15,000 or so clones, approximately 91% occurring once. The Seattle site enrolled patients during active infection and followed them longitudinally.

The origin of this receptor is a woman of 80 years or more with COVID-19, enrolled during active disease. This chain joins TRBV4-2 and TRBJ1-2, with D uncertain. Sequencing was done on a sample of peripheral blood. The CDR3 spells CASSQDTALSYGYTF. The CDR3 nucleotides are TGTGCCAGCAGCCAAGATACAGCTCTATCCTATGGCTACACCTTC.